Each of the 24 T cell receptor beta chains below was sequenced from the same sample in a study of cytomegalovirus exposure and HLA in healthy donors. Both 60 Vbeta primers and 13 Jbeta primers went into the PCR. Measured with immunoSEQ multiplex PCR; TCRdb has only the in-frame clones, and not every one. The sample comprises roughly 120,000 clones, around two thirds of which are singletons, and 8% to 9.5% rests with the top ten. Material for sequencing was PBMCs. The source of these receptors is a woman aged 40 to 50 in good health and CMV-seropositive.

The rearrangement links TRBV19 to TRBJ2-7; 7 bases fit TRBD1. V shed 2 bases and J 7 bases; nucleotides not matched to a gene: 8. Germline values: CDR1 LNHDA, CDR2 SQIVND (reference sequence). The CDR3 covers 14 residues. CDR3 in DNA: TGTGCCAGTAGTATAAGGGGGCGTAATCGGGAGCAGTACTTC. Translating gives CASSIRGRNREQYF. The variable domain in full, with the rest retrieved from reference TRBV19 and TRBJ2-7, is DGGITQSPKYLFRKEGQNVTLSCEQNLNHDAMYWYRQDPGQGLRLIYYSQIVNDFQKGDIAEGYSVSREKKESFPLTVTSAQKNPTAFYLCASSIRGRNREQYFGPGTRLTVT.

The gene calls are TRBV5-8 and TRBJ2-5; D perhaps matches TRBD1 (5 bases). The germline V gene encodes CDR1 SGHTS and CDR2 YDEGEE. The CDR3 spans 11 residues. V was pared by 4 bases and J by 11 bases, with 12 bases between. The CDR3: CASSLRAEQYF. In nucleotides, the CDR3 is TGTGCCAGCAGCCTCAGGGCTGAGCAGTACTTC.

The chain employs TRBV5-1 and TRBJ2-3, with 15 bases identical to TRBD2. With V trimmed by 4 bases and J by 4 bases, 4 bases remained unmatched. Germline loops: CDR1 SGHRS, CDR2 YFSETQ. This CDR3 has 16 amino acids. The chain's CDR3 is CASSEGLAGGPDTQYF. CDR3 nucleotides: TGCGCCAGCAGCGAAGGACTAGCGGGAGGGCCAGATACGCAGTATTTT. Variable domain in full (rest from reference TRBV5-1 and TRBJ2-3): KAGVTQTPRYLIKTRGQQVTLSCSPISGHRSVSWYQQTPGQGLQFLFEYFSETQRNKGNFPGRFSGRQFSNSRSEMNVSTLELGDSALYLCASSEGLAGGPDTQYFGPGTRLTVL.

The J gene is TRBJ2-7, the V gene TRBV7-2; TRBD2 matches at 9 bases. The length of the CDR3 is 16 residues. Germline trimming cut 0 bases from V and 1 base from J; bases unmatched to any gene: 4. Germline V gene data show CDR1 as SGHTA and CDR2 as FQGNSA. DNA of the CDR3: TGTGCCAGCAGCTTAGCGTCCAGCGGGGGGTCCTACGAGCAGTACTTC. Translated, it gives CASSLASSGGSYEQYF.

The chain employs TRBV7-2 and TRBJ1-1; D perhaps matches TRBD1 (6 bases). CDR1 SGHTA and CDR2 FQGNSA come from the germline V gene. The ends were cut back, 3 bases at V and 2 bases at J, with 10 bases in the middle. The CDR3 is made up of 14 amino acids. The CDR3 DNA reads as TGTGCCAGCAGCTTGGCAGGGGTTAACACTGAAGCTTTCTTT. This translates into CASSLAGVNTEAFF.

This rearrangement joins TRBV29-1 to TRBJ1-3; D remains ambiguous. V dropped 6 bases and J dropped 0 bases, with 6 bases sitting between them. This CDR3 region has 12 residues. Germline V gives CDR1 SQVTM, CDR2 ANQGSEA. The CDR3 reads CSVATSGNTIYF. The CDR3 coding sequence is TGCAGCGTAGCGACCTCTGGAAACACCATATATTTT.

The genes are TRBV27 and TRBJ2-7; TRBD2 matches at 9 bases. Germline CDR1 and CDR2: MNHEY and SMNVEV (reference sequence). The length of the CDR3 is 16 residues. Trimming at V came to 0 bases and at J to 7 bases, leaving 10 bases not matched to a gene. In nucleotides, the CDR3 is TGTGCCAGCAGTTTATCCCGACTAGCGGAGGTTGGGGAGCAGTACTTC. Translation: CASSLSRLAEVGEQYF.

The chain carries TRBV9 and TRBJ2-1, with 8 bases that match TRBD2. Unmatched junction bases numbered 18, after V lost 0 bases and J lost 7 bases. The CDR3 runs 19 residues. CDR1 is SGDLS and CDR2 is YYNGEE in the germline V gene. The DNA for the CDR3 is TGTGCCAGCAGCGTAGCTCCCCCCTTGGTTAGCGGGGAAATAAATGAGCAGTTCTTC. Encoded protein: CASSVAPPLVSGEINEQFF.

This rearrangement joins TRBV5-1 to TRBJ2-7; 12 bases align to TRBD1. Germline V gives CDR1 SGHRS, CDR2 YFSETQ. V shed 5 bases and J 6 bases; nucleotides not matched to a gene: 15. The CDR3 runs to 17 residues. The CDR3 coding sequence is TGCGCCAGCAGTTCTACTGCTCCGGGACAGGGGGCTTTCGAGCAGTACTTC. It codes for CASSSTAPGQGAFEQYF.

This rearrangement joins TRBV10-1 to TRBJ2-3; 9 bases align to TRBD2. CDR3 length: 18 amino acids. CDR1 WNHNN and CDR2 SYGVQD come from the germline V gene (reference sequence). J was trimmed by 4 bases and V by 3 bases; bases with no gene match: 14. DNA for the CDR3: TGCGCCAGCAGTGATAGGCGCGGGAGGGCAAGTCGCTCAGATACGCAGTATTTT. Translating it yields CASSDRRGRASRSDTQYF.

V and J are TRBV7-9 and TRBJ2-3, with no clear D. CDR1 and CDR2 from the germline V gene are SEHNR and FQNEAQ (reference sequence). Between the trimmed V and J ends, which lost 3 bases and 7 bases, there was a span of 8 bases. There are 12 residues in the CDR3. CDR3 amino acids: CASSLFTYTQYF. In DNA form, the CDR3 reads TGTGCCAGCAGCTTGTTCACTTATACGCAGTATTTT. Together with reference TRBV7-9 and TRBJ2-3, the CDR3 gives the full variable domain: DTGVSQNPRHKITKRGQNVTFRCDPISEHNRLYWYRQTLGQGPEFLTYFQNEAQLEKSRLLSDRFSAERPKGSFSTLEIQRTEQGDSAMYLCASSLFTYTQYFGPGTRLTVL.

This chain uses TRBV5-6 with TRBJ1-5; 7 nucleotides match TRBD1. The germline V gene encodes CDR1 SGHDT and CDR2 YYEEEE. The CDR3 runs to 14 residues. This chain's CDR3 is CAIRGQYSNQPQHF. The CDR3, as DNA: TGTGCTATAAGGGGGCAGTATAGCAATCAGCCCCAGCATTTT. Filled out from reference TRBV5-6 and TRBJ1-5, the complete variable domain reads DAGVTQSPTHLIKTRGQQVTLRCSPKSGHDTVSWYQQALGQGPQFIFQYYEEEERQRGNFPDRFSGHQFPNYSSELNVNALLLGDSALYLCAIRGQYSNQPQHFGDGTRLSIL.

This clone appeared a few times. The V call is TRBV18, the J call TRBJ2-5; D unclear. The CDR3 is 13 residues long. Germline assignment: CDR1 KGHSH and CDR2 LQKENI. With 3 bases removed from V and 5 bases from J, the gap between germline ends came to 10 bases. The CDR3 DNA follows: TGTGCCAGCTCACCGGCGTCCGGGGAGACCCAGTACTTC. Encoded protein: CASSPASGETQYF.

The J gene is TRBJ2-1, the V gene TRBV2, with 11 positions matching TRBD1. With 4 bases clipped from V and 5 bases from J, the junction kept 4 bases outside the gene matches. The CDR3 is made up of 15 amino acids. The germline V gene has CDR1 SNHLY and CDR2 FYNNEI. The chain's CDR3 is CASSGRDRGDNEQFF. The CDR3 DNA reads as TGTGCCAGCAGTGGCCGGGACAGGGGGGACAATGAGCAGTTCTTC. Based on the CDR3 plus reference TRBV2 and TRBJ2-1, the full variable domain is EPEVTQTPSHQVTQMGQEVILRCVPISNHLYFYWYRQILGQKVEFLVSFYNNEISEKSEIFDDQFSVERPDGSNFTLKIRSTKLEDSAMYFCASSGRDRGDNEQFFGPGTRLTVL.

This clone was detected only a few times. The rearrangement joins TRBV7-2 to TRBJ2-5, with 8 bases fitting TRBD1. The CDR3 loop spans 15 amino acids. Germline V gene sequence: CDR1 SGHTA, CDR2 FQGNSA. V shed 4 bases and J 3 bases; nucleotides not matched to a gene: 7. The CDR3 DNA sequence: TGTGCCAGCAGCTGGGGACAGGAAATCAAAGAGACCCAGTACTTC. Its translation is CASSWGQEIKETQYF.

A word on this clone: Because it lacks the conserved phenylalanine or tryptophan at the end, this CDR3 is likely a read error. The limits of the CDR3 on the DNA are not certain, so only TCRdb's listed CDR3 is given. The rearrangement links TRBV23-1 to TRBJ2-7; the D call in the table, TRBD2, was not verified against the DNA. TRBV23-1 is filed as an ORF, its function uncertain. Counting both end residues, the CDR3 totals 8 amino acids. CDR3: CASSTTGG.

V is TRBV5-6 and J is TRBJ2-7; no clear D. V was shortened by 0 bases and J by 0 bases, with 4 bases between the two germline ends. Germline V gene sequence: CDR1 SGHDT, CDR2 YYEEEE. CDR3 length: 13 residues. CDR3 loop: CASSLVASYEQYF. The CDR3 DNA reads TGTGCCAGCAGCTTGGTAGCCTCCTACGAGCAGTACTTC.

As for this clone: A read error may account for a junction end that differs from germline. The chain combines TRBV4-1 with TRBJ2-7, with 11 bases aligning to TRBD1. The CDR3 runs to 16 residues. From germline, CDR1 is MGHRA and CDR2 YSYEKL. The CDR3 DNA is TGTGCCAGCAGCCAAGATAAGGGACAGGGGGTTAAGGGGCAGTACTTC. This translates into CASSQDKGQGVKGQYF.

This clone has a handful of counts. The gene calls are TRBV29-1 and TRBJ2-1, with 14 bases lining up with TRBD2. The V segment lost 5 bases and the J segment 5 bases; nucleotides outside the gene matches: 17. CDR1 is SQVTM and CDR2 is ANQGSEA in the germline V gene. CDR3 length: 19 residues. The CDR3 loop reads CSVRGGLAGGRRDHNEQFF. DNA of the CDR3: TGCAGCGTTCGCGGAGGACTAGCGGGAGGAAGACGAGACCACAATGAGCAGTTCTTC.

The V call is TRBV28, the J call TRBJ1-2; 8 bases are a match to TRBD1. The J segment lost 0 bases and the V segment lost 6 bases, leaving 6 bases of the junction unmatched. Looked up from germline, CDR1 is MDHEN and CDR2 is SYDVKM. This CDR3 comprises 15 residues. CDR3 residues: CASSFQGAPNYGYTF. The CDR3 DNA sequence: TGTGCCAGCAGCTTTCAGGGGGCCCCTAACTATGGCTACACCTTC.

This chain uses TRBV5-1 with TRBJ2-7; tentatively, D is TRBD2 (6 bases). The CDR3 is 12 residues long. Germline values: CDR1 SGHRS, CDR2 YFSETQ. V lost 7 bases and J 6 bases, leaving 14 bases between the germline ends. CDR3 loop: CASGGPGSEQYF. The CDR3 DNA is TGCGCCAGCGGAGGGCCGGGGTCCGAGCAGTACTTC.

This clone was found a few times. V usage is TRBV7-9 and J usage is TRBJ1-1, with TRBD1 matching over 11 bases. Germline assignment: CDR1 SEHNR and CDR2 FQNEAQ (reference sequence). This CDR3 comprises 15 residues. The J segment lost 11 bases and the V segment lost 5 bases, leaving 13 bases of the junction unmatched. The CDR3: CASSERYGTGGLAFF. The DNA for the CDR3 is TGTGCCAGCAGCGAAAGGTATGGGACAGGGGGTCTGGCTTTCTTT. Supplemented by reference TRBV7-9 and TRBJ1-1, the full variable domain reads DTGVSQNPRHKITKRGQNVTFRCDPISEHNRLYWYRQTLGQGPEFLTYFQNEAQLEKSRLLSDRFSAERPKGSFSTLEIQRTEQGDSAMYLCASSERYGTGGLAFFGQGTRLTVV.

The chain has TRBV29-1 and TRBJ2-3; 7 bases map to TRBD1. Trimming took 6 bases from V and 2 from J; bases not matched to a gene: 8. The CDR3 is made up of 14 amino acids. Per germline, CDR1 SQVTM and CDR2 ANQGSEA. CDR3 region: CSVGGTGVTDTQYF. DNA for the CDR3: TGCAGCGTCGGCGGAACAGGGGTCACAGATACGCAGTATTTT.

The gene calls are TRBV4-2 and TRBJ2-1; TRBD2 matches 9 bases. The germline V gene encodes CDR1 LGHNA and CDR2 YNFKEQ. J lost 10 bases, V lost 0 bases, and 13 bases had no gene match. CDR3 size: 17 residues. The CDR3 spells CASSQEVAGGRAGEQFF. The CDR3 nucleotides read TGTGCCAGCAGCCAAGAAGTGGCTGGCGGGAGGGCAGGCGAGCAGTTCTTC.